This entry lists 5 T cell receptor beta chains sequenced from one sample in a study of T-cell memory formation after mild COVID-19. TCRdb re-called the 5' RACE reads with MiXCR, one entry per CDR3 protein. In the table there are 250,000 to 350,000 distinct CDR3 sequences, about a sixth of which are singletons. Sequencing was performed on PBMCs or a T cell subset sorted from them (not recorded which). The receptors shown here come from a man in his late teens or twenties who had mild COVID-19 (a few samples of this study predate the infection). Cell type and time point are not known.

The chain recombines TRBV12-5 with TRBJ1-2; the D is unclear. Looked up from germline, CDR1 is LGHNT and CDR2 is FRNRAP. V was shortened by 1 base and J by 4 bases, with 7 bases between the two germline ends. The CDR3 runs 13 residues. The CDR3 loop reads CASGLGRGYGYTF. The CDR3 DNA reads TGTGCTAGTGGTTTGGGCCGGGGCTATGGCTACACCTTC.

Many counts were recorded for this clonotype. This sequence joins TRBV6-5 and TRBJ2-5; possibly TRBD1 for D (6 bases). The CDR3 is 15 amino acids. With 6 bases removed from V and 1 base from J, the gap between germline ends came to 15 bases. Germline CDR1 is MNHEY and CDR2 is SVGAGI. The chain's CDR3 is CASRRRGGIQETQYF. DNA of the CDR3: TGTGCCAGCAGACGCAGGGGTGGAATCCAAGAGACCCAGTACTTC.

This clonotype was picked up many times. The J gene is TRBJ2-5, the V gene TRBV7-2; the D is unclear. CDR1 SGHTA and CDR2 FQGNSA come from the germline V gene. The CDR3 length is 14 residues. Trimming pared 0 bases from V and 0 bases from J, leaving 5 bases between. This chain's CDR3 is CASSLARYQETQYF. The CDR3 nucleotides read TGTGCCAGCAGCTTAGCGCGATACCAAGAGACCCAGTACTTC.

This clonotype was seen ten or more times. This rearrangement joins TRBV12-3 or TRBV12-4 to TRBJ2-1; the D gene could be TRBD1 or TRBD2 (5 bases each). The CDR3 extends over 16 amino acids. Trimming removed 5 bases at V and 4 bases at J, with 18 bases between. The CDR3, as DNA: TGTGCCAGCAGTCCAACCGGGACCGGGAATTACAATGAGCAGTTCTTC. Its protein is CASSPTGTGNYNEQFF.

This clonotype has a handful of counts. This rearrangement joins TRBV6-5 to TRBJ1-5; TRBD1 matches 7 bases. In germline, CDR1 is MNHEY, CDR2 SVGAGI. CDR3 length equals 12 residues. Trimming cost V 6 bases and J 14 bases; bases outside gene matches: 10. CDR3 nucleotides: TGTGCCAGCAGCCCGACAGGGCCTCCAGAGCATTTT. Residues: CASSPTGPPEHF.